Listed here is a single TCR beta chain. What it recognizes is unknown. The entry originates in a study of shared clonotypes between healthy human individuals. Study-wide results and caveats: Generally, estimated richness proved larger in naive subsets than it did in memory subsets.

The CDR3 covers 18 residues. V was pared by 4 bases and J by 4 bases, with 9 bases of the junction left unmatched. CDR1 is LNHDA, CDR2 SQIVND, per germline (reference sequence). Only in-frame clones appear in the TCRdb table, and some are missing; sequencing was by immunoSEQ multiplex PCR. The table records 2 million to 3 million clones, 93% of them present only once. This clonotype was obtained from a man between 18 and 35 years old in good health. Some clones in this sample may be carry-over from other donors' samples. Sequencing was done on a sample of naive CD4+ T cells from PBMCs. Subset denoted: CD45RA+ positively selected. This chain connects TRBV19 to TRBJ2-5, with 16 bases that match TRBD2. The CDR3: CASSRGLAGGPWGETQYF. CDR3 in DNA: TGTGCCAGTAGTAGGGGACTAGCGGGAGGGCCCTGGGGAGAGACCCAGTACTTC.